One sample yielded the 21 T cell receptor beta chains listed below, sequenced in a study of blood T cell repertoires in COVID-19 (dated by TCRdb to the early 2020s). Library construction relied on the immunoSEQ multiplex PCR assay. TCRdb provides this immuneACCESS table in a form limited to in-frame rearrangements. Some clones are lacking; in checked studies, under half of them reflect an unresolved V gene, and why the rest are absent is not known. This sample comprises about 330,000 clones, more than 75% of them detected only once. The ten largest clones represent approximately 4% of the sample. The sequenced sample consisted of peripheral blood. The receptors shown here come from a woman in her fifties or sixties with active or convalescent COVID-19.

The chain joins TRBV25-1 to TRBJ2-7; a possible D gene is TRBD2 (5 bases). V was cut by 4 bases and J by 3 bases, with 13 bases left in between. Germline CDR1 reads MGHDK; CDR2 reads SYGVNS. There are 14 residues in the CDR3. This CDR3 reads CASSAPGSIYEQYF. The CDR3 DNA is TGTGCCAGCAGTGCACCGGGATCCATCTACGAGCAGTACTTC.

The rearrangement uses TRBV15 and TRBJ2-5; weak D call: TRBD1 (5 bases). V dropped 3 bases and J dropped 2 bases, with 19 bases sitting between them. CDR3 length equals 17 residues. Looked up from germline, CDR1 is LNHNV and CDR2 is YYDKDF (reference sequence). The CDR3 loop reads CATSSKGLPTLQETQYF. CDR3 DNA sequence: TGTGCCACCAGCAGTAAGGGGCTCCCGACGCTACAAGAGACCCAGTACTTC.

This chain connects TRBV4-1 to TRBJ2-4; unclear D gene. This CDR3 region has 13 residues. Trimming took off 1 base at V and 7 bases at J, with 8 bases between the two ends. The germline CDR1 and CDR2 sequences are MGHRA and YSYEKL. CDR3 protein: CASSQVFGNIQYF. DNA of the CDR3: TGCGCCAGCAGCCAAGTTTTCGGTAACATTCAGTACTTC.

The chain is built from TRBV7-3 and TRBJ2-7; TRBD2 is a possible D gene (6 bases). The V and J ends lost 2 bases and 6 bases respectively, with 14 bases between them. The CDR3 totals 14 residues. Germline assignment: CDR1 SGHTA and CDR2 FQGTGA. CDR3 coding DNA: TGTGCCAGCAGCTTAGGGGTAGCGGCGGGCGAGCAGTACTTC. Its protein is CASSLGVAAGEQYF.

The chain links TRBV28 to TRBJ1-2; D ambiguous. The CDR3 length is 16 residues. Per the germline V gene, CDR1 is MDHEN and CDR2 is SYDVKM. The ends were cut back, 7 bases at V and 8 bases at J, with 26 bases in the middle. The CDR3 DNA reads as TGTGCCAGCATTGGCCTTCGTAACCCAGGTCTTTGGGGCTACACCTTC. This gives the protein CASIGLRNPGLWGYTF.

This clone occurred a few times. The rearrangement links TRBV4-2 to TRBJ2-7; 13 bases match TRBD2. Germline V CDR1 and CDR2: LGHNA, YNFKEQ. V gave up 3 bases and J gave up 5 bases; unmatched junction bases: 7. This CDR3 spans 16 amino acids. The CDR3: CASSQATSGRTHEQYF. In nucleotides, the CDR3 is TGTGCCAGCAGCCAGGCGACTAGCGGGAGGACCCACGAGCAGTACTTC.

The V and J genes are TRBV2 and TRBJ1-5, with D unresolved. The CDR3 extends over 14 amino acids. Deletions cut 5 bases from V and 0 bases from J, with 8 bases between. Germline-derived CDR1 and CDR2 are SNHLY and FYNNEI. CDR3 nucleotides: TGTGCCAGCAGTCTCTTCTATAGCAATCAGCCCCAGCATTTT. Its protein is CASSLFYSNQPQHF.

This clone was found a few times. The chain recombines TRBV6-5 with TRBJ2-5; D is perhaps TRBD2 (6 bases). The CDR3 extends over 12 amino acids. The V gene's germline CDR1 is MNHEY and CDR2 SVGAGI. Trimming left V 10 bases short and J 7 bases short, with 16 bases between. CDR3 sequence (DNA): TGTGCCACCCAGGGAGGCGGAGGGACCCAGTACTTC. As protein: CATQGGGGTQYF.

The V call is TRBV9, the J call TRBJ1-6; tentatively, D is TRBD1 (5 bases). CDR3 length: 17 residues. V lost 4 bases and J 7 bases, leaving 21 bases between the germline ends. Germline CDR1 and CDR2: SGDLS and YYNGEE. CDR3 in amino acids: CASSPPAQGGLNSPLHF. The CDR3 DNA reads TGTGCCAGCAGCCCCCCCGCGCAGGGAGGATTAAATTCACCCCTCCACTTT.

This clone occurred once. The V call is TRBV9, the J call TRBJ2-5, with 12 bases matching TRBD2. Germline V gene data show CDR1 as SGDLS and CDR2 as YYNGEE. The CDR3 has 17 amino acids. Germline trimming cut 0 bases from V and 4 bases from J; bases unmatched to any gene: 7. CDR3 coding DNA: TGTGCCAGCAGCGTAGGGCGGACTAGCGGGATTGGAGAGACCCAGTACTTC. Translated, it gives CASSVGRTSGIGETQYF.

The CDR3 DNA reads TGTGCCAGCAGTTACCAAAGGACAGGCACAGATACGCAGTATTTT. This codes for CASSYQRTGTDTQYF. This sequence joins TRBV6-2 or TRBV6-3 and TRBJ2-3; D possibly corresponds to TRBD1 (6 bases). The CDR3 contains 15 residues. V was cut by 2 bases and J by 1 base, with 10 bases left in between. From germline, CDR1 is MNHEY and CDR2 SVGEGT.

The gene calls are TRBV27 and TRBJ2-7; 7 bases line up with TRBD1. With V trimmed by 3 bases and J by 2 bases, 7 bases remained unmatched. This CDR3 has 15 amino acids. Germline V CDR1 and CDR2: MNHEY, SMNVEV (reference sequence). The CDR3 region is CASSLLGTEPYEQYF. The CDR3 DNA follows: TGTGCCAGCAGTTTGCTTGGGACAGAACCCTACGAGCAGTACTTC.

V usage is TRBV12-3 or TRBV12-4 and J usage is TRBJ1-1; weak D call: TRBD1 (5 bases). V was shortened by 3 bases and J by 3 bases, with 5 bases between the two germline ends. The CDR3 spans 12 residues. The CDR3 sequence: CASSFRDTEAFF. For the CDR3, the DNA is TGTGCCAGCAGTTTCAGGGACACTGAAGCTTTCTTT.

The rearrangement links TRBV4-3 to TRBJ2-1, with TRBD2 matching 8 bases. The V gene's germline CDR1 is LGHNA and CDR2 YSLEER. This CDR3 region has 15 residues. V shed 4 bases, J shed 4 bases, and the junction held 6 bases outside the gene matches. The CDR3 region is CASSRAGGGYNEQFF. In DNA form, the CDR3 reads TGCGCCAGCAGCCGGGCGGGAGGAGGATACAATGAGCAGTTCTTC.

This chain connects TRBV3-1 (or the pseudogene TRBV3-2) to TRBJ2-7; 8 bases are shared with TRBD1. Looked up from germline, CDR1 is LGHDT and CDR2 is YNNKEL (reference sequence). The CDR3 runs to 14 residues. The ends lost 4 bases at V and 5 bases at J; junction bases unmatched: 7. CDR3 DNA: TGTGCCAGCAGCCTGGACAGGGATGGGAACGAGCAGTACTTC. Its translation: CASSLDRDGNEQYF.

The CDR3 is CASSLGLIGQGRAGELFF. CDR3 nucleotides: TGTGCCAGCAGTTTAGGGCTTATCGGACAGGGTAGGGCCGGGGAGCTGTTTTTT. J is TRBJ2-2 and V is TRBV28, with 8 positions matching TRBD1. The V gene's germline CDR1 is MDHEN and CDR2 SYDVKM. The CDR3 consists of 18 residues. V trimming: 2 bases; J trimming: 6 bases; junction bases outside the gene matches: 14.

With respect to this clone: An end of the junction does not agree with germline; a read error may underlie this. This chain joins TRBV11-2 and TRBJ2-7, with 7 bases aligning to TRBD2. Per the germline V gene, CDR1 is SGHAT and CDR2 is FQNNGV. The CDR3 is 14 amino acids. CDR3 loop: CASSLDGGTYEQYF. CDR3 bases: TGTGCCAGCAGCCTAGACGGGGGGACCTACGAGCAGTACTTC.

In its sample, this clone was seen once. The chain combines TRBV5-1 with TRBJ2-2; TRBD2 matches at 9 bases. Germline V gene lookup returns CDR1 SGHRS and CDR2 YFSETQ. V lost 4 bases to trimming and J lost 1 base; unmatched junction nucleotides: 11. CDR3 length: 18 amino acids. CDR3 sequence: CASSPMVTSGGNTGELFF. The DNA of the CDR3 is TGCGCCAGCAGCCCTATGGTGACTAGCGGAGGGAACACCGGGGAGCTGTTTTTT.

V and J are TRBV28 and TRBJ1-1, with D uncertain. CDR1 is MDHEN, CDR2 SYDVKM, per germline. Deletions cut 8 bases from V and 1 base from J, with 20 bases between. The CDR3 is 16 amino acids. CDR3 in DNA: TGTGCCAGCCTTTTCCCGGTGCTACCTTCGAACACTGAAGCTTTCTTT. This codes for CASLFPVLPSNTEAFF.

The chain joins TRBV2 to TRBJ1-6; 8 bases align to TRBD1. V was clipped by 8 bases and J by 6 bases; unmatched bases: 3. Per germline, CDR1 SNHLY and CDR2 FYNNEI. This CDR3 has 13 amino acids. The CDR3 is CASGGQGNSPLHF. In DNA, the CDR3 is TGTGCCAGCGGCGGACAGGGTAATTCACCCCTCCACTTT.

The chain recombines TRBV27 with TRBJ1-1; no firm D call. Trimming took off 3 bases at V and 0 bases at J, with 8 bases between the two ends. From germline, CDR1 is MNHEY and CDR2 SMNVEV (reference sequence). The CDR3 has 14 residues. CDR3 region: CASSLAPLNTEAFF. CDR3 DNA: TGTGCCAGCAGTTTGGCCCCTCTGAACACTGAAGCTTTCTTT.